This TCR beta chain was retrieved from a study of T-cell reconstitution after alpha-beta-depleted transplantation in children. Construction of the TCRbeta library involved unique molecular identifiers. MiXCR, applied by TCRdb to the PCR reads, yields one record per CDR3 protein. The sample comprises hundreds of thousands of distinct CDR3 sequences, 16% of which are singletons, and 0.9% to 1.2% rests with the top ten. In this sample, this clonotype turned up many times. The receptor was derived from a human donor who donated a stem cell graft to a child with acute myeloid leukemia. Sequencing used PBMCs from the stem cell graft donor, obtained from the stem cell graft.

CDR3 region: CASSDRGVIDTEAFF. CDR3 nucleotides: TGTGCCAGTTCGGACAGGGGGGTCATTGACACTGAAGCTTTCTTT. The V and J genes are TRBV6-1 and TRBJ1-1; 10 bases align to TRBD1. Losses at the gene ends were 9 bases for V and 3 bases for J; bases not matched to a gene: 10. CDR3 length: 15 amino acids. Germline assignment: CDR1 MNHNS and CDR2 SASEGT.